Sequencing of this T cell receptor beta chain was carried out in a study of OX40 agonist ivuxolimab in advanced cancers. The CDR3 is made up of 14 amino acids. The V end was cut by 3 bases, the J end by 10 bases, with 19 bases between. In germline, CDR1 is KGHSH, CDR2 LQKENI. Repertoires were generated with immunoSEQ multiplex PCR, while TCRdb's copy carries only in-frame clones and drops some. The sample contains roughly 28,000 clones, about 80% of which appear only once. Study conclusions and caveats: Dose levels from 0.1 to 3.0 mg/kg saw CD4+ and CD8+ blood T cells expand clonally by week 6.

A remark on this clone: As yet, its antigen is unknown.

This clonotype was sampled from an adult with an advanced solid tumor such as melanoma, head and neck, liver or kidney cancer. Sequencing was performed on CD4+ or CD8+ T cells sorted from blood, taken in a trial of the OX40 agonist ivuxolimab. The chain links TRBV18 to TRBJ2-7; D may be TRBD1 (6 bases). The CDR3 nucleotides read TGTGCCAGCTCACCCCGCCGGGACAAGGAGGAACAGTACTTC. Its protein is CASSPRRDKEEQYF.